This T cell receptor (beta chain) was sequenced for a study of cytomegalovirus exposure and HLA in healthy donors. Amplification used 60 Vbeta primers and 13 Jbeta primers. In the original workflow: A follow-up analysis tallied some 80 million unique TCR beta chains, roughly 10 million shared. The table came from immunoSEQ multiplex PCR; TCRdb's copy has only in-frame clones and leaves some out. Clone size and the V and J calls come from that table; the DNA yielded D and trimming. The data contain 200,000 or so clones, about four fifths of them singletons. Whole-study findings and limits: When analyzed later, the rates of TCR association showed variation by HLA locus, with DRB1 the most and HLA-C the fewest. A list of 150 or so TCR beta chains associated with cytomegalovirus was given.

This CDR3 is 15 amino acids long. Germline values: CDR1 LNHNV, CDR2 YYDKDF (reference sequence). The V gene end was trimmed by 6 bases and the J gene end by 4 bases; junction bases not matched to a gene: 10. This clone turned up a few times. The antigen is unknown. The sequenced sample consisted of PBMCs. The sequence came from a male donor in good health and CMV-seropositive. The V and J genes are TRBV15 and TRBJ1-1; 8 bases match TRBD1. The CDR3 protein is CATRRTGWGGTEAFF. CDR3 bases: TGTGCCACCAGGCGGACAGGGTGGGGAGGCACTGAAGCTTTCTTT.